The clone carrying this T cell receptor (beta chain) was seen a single time. 13 Jbeta primers and 60 Vbeta primers were used for the PCR. Data came from immunoSEQ multiplex PCR; TCRdb stores just in-frame clones and leaves some out. Of under 200,000 clones listed, about 76% are singletons. Germline CDR1 is SGHRS and CDR2 is YFSETQ. This CDR3 contains 14 residues. V was cut by 5 bases and J by 5 bases, with 16 bases left in between. This specimen comes from a study of cytomegalovirus exposure and HLA in healthy donors. Sequencing used PBMCs. This TCR came from a woman aged 40-49 years in good health and CMV-seropositive. The J gene is TRBJ1-2, the V gene TRBV5-1, with D perhaps matching TRBD1 (5 bases). The CDR3 is CASRPTEEAYGYTF. The CDR3 coding sequence is TGCGCCAGCAGGCCGACAGAGGAAGCGTATGGCTACACCTTC.